These 21 T cell receptor beta chains originate from one sample sequenced in a study of cytomegalovirus exposure and HLA in healthy donors. The PCR had 60 Vbeta and 13 Jbeta primers. Measured with immunoSEQ multiplex PCR; TCRdb has only the in-frame clones, and not every one. The table records more than 150,000 clones, approximately 82% of them present only once. The sequenced material came from PBMCs. These receptors were collected from a woman aged 45-65 years in good health and CMV-seropositive.

The chain is built from TRBV30 and TRBJ2-2; D unclear. This CDR3 comprises 13 residues. CDR1 and CDR2 from the germline V gene are GTSNPN and SVGIG (reference sequence). Trimming took 1 base from V and 5 from J, leaving 8 bases between them. CDR3 region: CAWSAAATGELFF. The CDR3 DNA follows: TGTGCCTGGAGTGCGGCAGCGACCGGGGAGCTGTTTTTT.

V gene TRBV5-1 combines with J gene TRBJ1-2; tentatively, D is TRBD1 (6 bases). V lost 0 bases and J lost 8, with 20 bases in between. In germline, CDR1 is SGHRS, CDR2 YFSETQ. CDR3 length: 16 amino acids. The CDR3 is CASSLEIQGLDFGYTF. The DNA for the CDR3 is TGCGCCAGCAGCTTGGAAATACAGGGACTAGACTTCGGCTACACCTTC.

J is TRBJ1-1 and V is TRBV14; 7 positions match TRBD1. The CDR3 is made up of 16 amino acids. After removal of 5 bases from V and 3 bases from J, the junction contained 12 bases not matched to a gene. Germline-derived CDR1 and CDR2 are SGHDN and FVKESK. The CDR3 is CASSRQGNLEDTEAFF. The CDR3 region has the DNA TGTGCCAGCAGCAGACAGGGCAACTTAGAAGACACTGAAGCTTTCTTT.

The genes are TRBV19 and TRBJ1-5; 7 nucleotides match TRBD1. The CDR3 sequence is 13 residues long. In germline, CDR1 is LNHDA, CDR2 SQIVND (reference sequence). V lost 10 bases, J lost 3 bases, and 6 bases stayed unmatched. The CDR3 spells CATDDRDNQPQHF. As DNA, the CDR3 is TGTGCCACCGACGACAGGGACAATCAGCCCCAGCATTTT.

The chain links TRBV13 to TRBJ1-1; D not resolved. Per the germline V gene, CDR1 is PRHDT and CDR2 is FYEKMQ (reference sequence). The V and J ends lost 0 bases and 6 bases respectively, with 8 bases between them. This CDR3 spans 13 amino acids. The CDR3 here is CASSLGRVAEAFF. CDR3 DNA sequence: TGTGCCAGCAGCTTAGGCCGCGTCGCTGAAGCTTTCTTT.

The chain couples TRBV6-4 to TRBJ1-1; TRBD1 aligns across 7 bases. V dropped 6 bases and J dropped 1; count of bases not matched to a gene: 2. The length of the CDR3 is 13 residues. The V gene's germline CDR1 is MRHNA and CDR2 SNTAGT. CDR3 sequence: CASRRTGNTEAFF. CDR3 nucleotide sequence: TGTGCCAGCAGACGGACAGGGAACACTGAAGCTTTCTTT.

CDR3 DNA: TGCGCCAGCAGCTTGAGGGGACAAGTTACCTCTGGGGCCAACGTCCTGACTTTC. Protein sequence: CASSLRGQVTSGANVLTF. The chain recombines TRBV5-1 with TRBJ2-6, with a possible D match to TRBD1 (6 bases). This CDR3 comprises 18 residues. The germline V gene encodes CDR1 SGHRS and CDR2 YFSETQ. V lost 1 base and J lost 0, with 14 bases in between.

The gene calls are TRBV11-2 and TRBJ1-1, with D possibly being TRBD1 (5 bases). There are 15 residues in the CDR3. V dropped 5 bases and J dropped 1 base, with 14 bases sitting between them. CDR1 is SGHAT, CDR2 FQNNGV, per germline. The CDR3 DNA is TGTGCCAGCAGCGCCCAGACAGTAAAGAACACTGAAGCTTTCTTT. Its translation is CASSAQTVKNTEAFF.

The chain couples TRBV7-9 to TRBJ2-7, with D maybe TRBD2 (6 bases). V lost 0 bases and J 2 bases, leaving 8 bases between the germline ends. CDR3 length: 14 amino acids. From germline, CDR1 is SEHNR and CDR2 FQNEAQ (reference sequence). The CDR3 coding sequence is TGTGCCAGCAGCTTAGCTAGCGGCCCCTACGAGCAGTACTTC. Translated: CASSLASGPYEQYF.

The table lists this clone with a few counts. The chain links TRBV19 to TRBJ2-7; tentatively, D is TRBD1 (6 bases). The CDR3 extends over 16 amino acids. V dropped 8 bases and J dropped 2 bases, with 22 bases sitting between them. Per germline, CDR1 LNHDA and CDR2 SQIVND (reference sequence). The CDR3 DNA reads TGTGCCAGTTCCCCCTTCTCAGGGGTGGGGACCTACGAGCAGTACTTC. It translates to CASSPFSGVGTYEQYF.

The genes are TRBV11-1 and TRBJ2-7; D may be TRBD2 (5 bases). CDR3 length equals 13 residues. The V gene's germline CDR1 is SGHAT and CDR2 FQDESV (reference sequence). Trimming took off 5 bases at V and 7 bases at J, with 15 bases between the two ends. The CDR3 sequence is CASSPELAWEQYF. In nucleotides, the CDR3 is TGTGCCAGCAGCCCTGAGCTAGCTTGGGAGCAGTACTTC.

Many counts were recorded for this clone. V and J are TRBV25-1 and TRBJ1-6; 9 bases align to TRBD1. Unmatched junction bases numbered 6, after V lost 3 bases and J lost 9 bases. CDR3 length equals 15 residues. Germline CDR1 MGHDK, CDR2 SYGVNS. The CDR3 spells CASSDPTGGGSPLHF. The CDR3 nucleotides read TGTGCCAGCAGTGATCCCACAGGGGGCGGTTCACCCCTCCACTTT.

The chain has TRBV7-6 and TRBJ2-2, with D hard to call. Germline V gene lookup returns CDR1 SGHVS and CDR2 FNYEAQ. V gave up 3 bases and J gave up 4 bases, with 9 bases separating them. The CDR3 contains 14 residues. The CDR3 sequence: CASSFQASTGELFF. Here the CDR3 DNA reads TGTGCCAGCAGCTTCCAGGCGAGCACCGGGGAGCTGTTTTTT.

The chain joins TRBV5-1 to TRBJ1-2; 7 bases are a match to TRBD1. V dropped 1 base and J dropped 0; count of bases not matched to a gene: 9. This CDR3 spans 17 amino acids. Germline V lookup: CDR1 SGHRS, CDR2 YFSETQ. CDR3 coding DNA: TGCGCCAGCAGCTTGTTCGACCAGGGGGGAACTAACTATGGCTACACCTTC. This translates into CASSLFDQGGTNYGYTF.

This sequence joins TRBV5-6 and TRBJ1-2; TRBD1 agrees at 7 bases. The germline CDR1 and CDR2 sequences are SGHDT and YYEEEE. The junction had 8 bases not matched to a gene; V was cut back by 2 bases and J by 1 base. The CDR3 has 16 residues. The chain's CDR3 is CASSFRTGDLNYGYTF. As DNA, the CDR3 is TGTGCCAGCAGCTTCCGGACAGGAGACCTTAACTATGGCTACACCTTC.

In its sample, this clone was seen a few times. J is TRBJ1-5 and V is TRBV5-4, with 9 bases fitting TRBD1. Germline values: CDR1 SGHNT, CDR2 YYREEE (reference sequence). The CDR3 is 18 amino acids. J was trimmed by 2 bases and V by 0 bases; bases with no gene match: 9. The CDR3 here is CASSLALRRDRGNQPQHF. In DNA form, the CDR3 reads TGTGCCAGCAGCTTGGCGTTACGTCGGGACAGGGGCAATCAGCCCCAGCATTTT.

Points on this clone: A junction end diverges from the germline sequence, so it may reflect a read error. The genes are TRBV11-2 and TRBJ1-1; no reliable D call. The CDR3 covers 12 residues. Per germline, CDR1 SGHAT and CDR2 FQNNGV. The CDR3 DNA reads as TGTGCCAGCAGCTTATCAGGATCACCTCAGAGCTTT. Protein: CASSLSGSPQSF.

V and J are TRBV10-1 and TRBJ2-1; TRBD2 matches 15 bases. The germline V gene encodes CDR1 WNHNN and CDR2 SYGVQD (reference sequence). The ends lost 5 bases at V and 8 bases at J; junction bases unmatched: 7. The CDR3 sequence is 16 residues long. CDR3 protein: CASSPWTSGGADEQFF. In nucleotides, the CDR3 is TGCGCCAGCAGTCCCTGGACTAGCGGGGGGGCAGATGAGCAGTTCTTC.

This chain links TRBV11-2 with TRBJ2-3; 7 bases align to TRBD1. The V gene end was trimmed by 6 bases and the J gene end by 4 bases; junction bases not matched to a gene: 4. Germline CDR1 is SGHAT and CDR2 is FQNNGV. This CDR3 has 13 amino acids. The CDR3 nucleotides are TGTGCCAGCAGGAAGGGGGCCCCAGATACGCAGTATTTT. Amino acids: CASRKGAPDTQYF.

This chain joins TRBV13 and TRBJ1-1; weak D call: TRBD1 (5 bases). Trimming shortened V by 0 bases and J by 4 bases, and 12 bases separated the two germline ends. The length of the CDR3 is 15 residues. Germline V gives CDR1 PRHDT, CDR2 FYEKMQ (reference sequence). The chain's CDR3 is CASSLGPGMGTEAFF. In DNA, the CDR3 is TGTGCCAGCAGCTTAGGCCCAGGGATGGGCACTGAAGCTTTCTTT.

This clone was counted between two and nine times. Mismatch with germline at one junction end may stem from a read error. CDR3: CASSKGVDRGNF. In DNA, the CDR3 is TGTGCCAGCAGCAAAGGTGTGGACAGGGGTAACTTC. The rearrangement uses TRBV5-6 and TRBJ2-7; 9 bases are shared with TRBD1. This CDR3 has 12 amino acids. CDR1 is SGHDT and CDR2 is YYEEEE in the germline V gene. Full variable domain (remainder filled in from reference TRBV5-6 and TRBJ2-7): DAGVTQSPTHLIKTRGQQVTLRCSPKSGHDTVSWYQQALGQGPQFIFQYYEEEERQRGNFPDRFSGHQFPNYSSELNVNALLLGDSALYLCASSKGVDRGNFGPGTRLTVT.